These 15 T cell receptor beta chains originate from one sample sequenced in a study of graft-versus-host responses after intestinal transplantation. The assay was immunoSEQ multiplex PCR, and TCRdb's table has in-frame clones only and misses some. The sample has 75,000 to 95,000 clones; more than 85% are singletons. Which antigens these TCRs recognize remains unknown. This sample comprised unstimulated CD4+ T cells sorted from spleen or lymph node cells, obtained before transplant. The receptors here all came from a human donor who was the organ donor for an intestinal transplant.

This chain links TRBV5-1 with TRBJ2-1; weak D call: TRBD2 (5 bases). CDR1 SGHRS and CDR2 YFSETQ come from the germline V gene. The CDR3 length is 14 residues. V gave up 7 bases and J gave up 5 bases, with 16 bases separating them. CDR3 amino acids: CASARAGIDNEQFF. In nucleotides, the CDR3 is TGCGCCAGCGCGAGGGCCGGGATAGACAATGAGCAGTTCTTC.

This clone was recorded only once. This chain links TRBV19 with TRBJ1-6, with D uncertain. CDR1 and CDR2 from the germline V gene are LNHDA and SQIVND (reference sequence). The CDR3 spans 14 residues. The V end was cut by 3 bases, the J end by 7 bases, with 10 bases between. The CDR3 protein is CASSMLEGNSPLHF. CDR3 nucleotides: TGTGCCAGTAGTATGTTGGAGGGAAATTCACCCCTCCACTTT.

This CDR3 is CASSLARTDLNTEAFF. CDR3 bases: TGCGCCAGCAGCTTGGCGAGGACAGATTTGAACACTGAAGCTTTCTTT. The rearrangement uses TRBV5-1 and TRBJ1-1; maybe TRBD1 (6 bases). Germline CDR1 and CDR2: SGHRS and YFSETQ. V lost 0 bases to trimming and J lost 0 bases, with 12 bases between them. The CDR3 has 16 residues.

The rearrangement joins TRBV29-1 to TRBJ2-3; tentatively, D is TRBD1 (6 bases). The CDR3 contains 15 residues. V lost 5 bases and J lost 0, with 15 bases in between. The germline gives CDR1 SQVTM, CDR2 ANQGSEA. The CDR3 DNA follows: TGCAGCGTTAGGCGTGGGGGCTTTAGCACAGATACGCAGTATTTT. Translated: CSVRRGGFSTDTQYF.

The V call is TRBV7-9, the J call TRBJ1-1, with D possibly matching TRBD1 (5 bases). The V gene lost 2 bases and the J gene lost 3 bases, with 16 bases spanning the gap. The V gene's germline CDR1 is SEHNR and CDR2 FQNEAQ (reference sequence). This CDR3 comprises 16 residues. DNA of the CDR3: TGTGCCAGCAGCTTAATCTACCAGGGTCTGGACACTGAAGCTTTCTTT. Translation: CASSLIYQGLDTEAFF.

The rearrangement links TRBV29-1 to TRBJ2-5; no clear D gene. Germline CDR1 and CDR2: SQVTM and ANQGSEA. V dropped 8 bases and J dropped 4 bases, with 17 bases sitting between them. CDR3 size: 13 residues. DNA for the CDR3: TGCAGCACTCGGTTTTTGGTCGCAGAGACCCAGTACTTC. Its translation is CSTRFLVAETQYF.

CDR3 nucleotides: TGTGCCAGCAGTTCCCCCAGGGCCGGGGGCTACACCTTC. Amino acids: CASSSPRAGGYTF. The V and J genes are TRBV27 and TRBJ1-2, with D perhaps TRBD1 (5 bases). Deletions cut 4 bases from V and 8 bases from J, with 14 bases between. This CDR3 region has 13 residues. The germline V gene encodes CDR1 MNHEY and CDR2 SMNVEV (reference sequence).

The V and J genes are TRBV5-4 and TRBJ1-4; D gene unclear. The CDR3 is 14 amino acids. With 1 base removed from V and 4 bases from J, the gap between germline ends came to 8 bases. Germline CDR1 is SGHNT and CDR2 is YYREEE (reference sequence). The CDR3 loop reads CASSLWEGNEKLFF. For the CDR3, the DNA is TGTGCCAGCAGCTTGTGGGAGGGTAATGAAAAACTGTTTTTT.

DNA for the CDR3: TGTGCCACCAGCAGAGATTTGGAGAAAGATACGCAGTATTTT. It codes for CATSRDLEKDTQYF. The V call is TRBV15, the J call TRBJ2-3; D ambiguous. Between the trimmed V and J ends, which lost 0 bases and 5 bases, there was a span of 9 bases. The CDR3 loop spans 14 amino acids. Looked up from germline, CDR1 is LNHNV and CDR2 is YYDKDF (reference sequence).

V gene TRBV5-1 combines with J gene TRBJ2-1; a possible D gene is TRBD1 (9 bases). This CDR3 contains 17 residues. Germline V gene sequence: CDR1 SGHRS, CDR2 YFSETQ. The V end was cut by 4 bases, the J end by 5 bases, with 22 bases between. This chain's CDR3 is CASSIRPGGTGNNEQFF. CDR3 DNA sequence: TGCGCCAGCAGCATCCGTCCGGGGGGGACAGGGAACAATGAGCAGTTCTTC.

This chain uses TRBV5-4 with TRBJ2-3, with D hard to call. CDR1 is SGHNT, CDR2 YYREEE, per germline (reference sequence). V was cut by 4 bases and J by 5 bases, with 14 bases left in between. CDR3 length: 14 residues. The CDR3 DNA is TGTGCCAGCAGCCTATACCGAAATATAGATACGCAGTATTTT. Translating it yields CASSLYRNIDTQYF. Full variable domain (outside the CDR3, taken from reference TRBV5-4 and TRBJ2-3): ETGVTQSPTHLIKTRGQQVTLRCSSQSGHNTVSWYQQALGQGPQFIFQYYREEENGRGNFPPRFSGLQFPNYSSELNVNALELDDSALYLCASSLYRNIDTQYFGPGTRLTVL.

The chain employs TRBV14 and TRBJ1-1; 8 bases map to TRBD1. The CDR3 runs 15 residues. The germline gives CDR1 SGHDN, CDR2 FVKESK. V was clipped by 2 bases and J by 0 bases; unmatched bases: 2. The CDR3 sequence is CASSQQGALNTEAFF. The DNA of the CDR3 is TGTGCCAGCAGCCAACAGGGGGCTTTGAACACTGAAGCTTTCTTT.

The chain uses TRBV27 and TRBJ2-7, with TRBD1 as a possible D gene (7 bases). The CDR3 is 15 amino acids. Per germline, CDR1 MNHEY and CDR2 SMNVEV (reference sequence). V was clipped by 0 bases and J by 6 bases, with 15 bases between them. CDR3 nucleotides: TGTGCCAGCAGTTTATCCTGGAGGGCAGGGGGCGAGCAGTACTTC. It is translated as CASSLSWRAGGEQYF.

The gene calls are TRBV18 and TRBJ1-2; D possibly corresponds to TRBD1 (5 bases). Germline CDR1 is KGHSH and CDR2 is LQKENI. V lost 4 bases, J lost 2 bases, and 17 bases lay in between. The CDR3 totals 16 residues. CDR3 bases: TGTGCCAGCTCACGCGGGACCCCGGCCGGGAACTATGGCTACACCTTC. Translation gives CASSRGTPAGNYGYTF.

The V gene is TRBV5-1, the J gene TRBJ1-3, with TRBD1 matching over 8 bases. The CDR3 totals 19 residues. The V segment lost 0 bases and the J segment 1 base; nucleotides outside the gene matches: 12. Germline CDR1 is SGHRS and CDR2 is YFSETQ. CDR3 loop: CASSLGGFDRGLSGNTIYF. DNA of the CDR3: TGCGCCAGCAGCTTGGGGGGTTTCGACAGGGGATTATCTGGAAACACCATATATTTT. Variable domain in full (rest from reference TRBV5-1 and TRBJ1-3): KAGVTQTPRYLIKTRGQQVTLSCSPISGHRSVSWYQQTPGQGLQFLFEYFSETQRNKGNFPGRFSGRQFSNSRSEMNVSTLELGDSALYLCASSLGGFDRGLSGNTIYFGEGSWLTVV.